Below are 19 T cell receptor beta chains sequenced from a single sample in a study of blood T cell repertoires in COVID-19. Clones were read by immunoSEQ multiplex PCR, and TCRdb kept only the in-frame ones, dropping some. The sample lists tens of thousands of clones; 85% were seen once. The source material was peripheral blood. The receptor source for this set is a human donor with acute or convalescent COVID-19. The donor label of this sample is uncertain.

This sequence joins TRBV10-3 and TRBJ2-7, with 9 bases aligning to TRBD1. This CDR3 has 15 residues. The germline V gene has CDR1 ENHRY and CDR2 SYGVKD. Unmatched junction bases numbered 7, after V lost 4 bases and J lost 3 bases. For the CDR3, the DNA is TGTGCCATCAGTGGGGAGACAGGGGGGCACTACGAGCAGTACTTC. It codes for CAISGETGGHYEQYF.

The table lists this clone with a few counts. The chain combines TRBV7-2 with TRBJ2-7; TRBD1 matches 8 bases. V shed 1 base and J 3 bases; nucleotides not matched to a gene: 2. The length of the CDR3 is 14 residues. Looked up from germline, CDR1 is SGHTA and CDR2 is FQGNSA. CDR3 in DNA: TGTGCCAGCAGCTTAGTAGGACAGGGCTACGAGCAGTACTTC. Protein sequence: CASSLVGQGYEQYF.

J is TRBJ1-5 and V is TRBV6-5, with D unclear. This CDR3 contains 15 residues. The germline V gene has CDR1 MNHEY and CDR2 SVGAGI. V gave up 8 bases and J gave up 0 bases, with 14 bases separating them. The CDR3 nucleotides are TGTGCCAGCGCGCAAGATTCGGGTAGCAATCAGCCCCAGCATTTT. This codes for CASAQDSGSNQPQHF.

This chain connects TRBV10-3 to TRBJ2-1; weak D call: TRBD2 (6 bases). The V end was cut by 0 bases, the J end by 7 bases, with 19 bases between. Germline lookup yields CDR1 ENHRY and CDR2 SYGVKD. This CDR3 spans 17 amino acids. CDR3 protein: CAISESGGAPLQNEQFF. CDR3 nucleotide sequence: TGTGCCATCAGTGAGTCGGGGGGAGCCCCTCTACAAAATGAGCAGTTCTTC.

The genes are TRBV7-2 and TRBJ2-7, with no clear D. Between the trimmed V and J ends, which lost 0 bases and 8 bases, there was a span of 11 bases. The CDR3 has 13 residues. CDR1 SGHTA and CDR2 FQGNSA come from the germline V gene. In DNA form, the CDR3 reads TGTGCCAGCAGCTTAGCCCTTCTGGGCAAGCAGTACTTC. It codes for CASSLALLGKQYF.

The rearrangement links TRBV21-1 to TRBJ1-2. TRBV21-1 is described as a pseudogene. This CDR3 region has 16 residues. The CDR3 coding sequence is TGTGCCAGCAGCAAAGCCGGGAGGGGTGCCAGCTATGGCTACACCTTC. Protein sequence: CASSKAGRGASYGYTF.

The chain couples TRBV7-9 to TRBJ1-3; the D is unclear. Germline V lookup: CDR1 SEHNR, CDR2 FQNEAQ (reference sequence). This CDR3 region has 13 residues. The V and J ends lost 5 bases and 4 bases respectively, with 9 bases between them. The CDR3: CASSPLTGNTIYF. The CDR3 nucleotides are TGTGCCAGCAGCCCCCTGACAGGAAACACCATATATTTT.

V and J are TRBV3-1 (or the pseudogene TRBV3-2) and TRBJ2-7, with TRBD2 matching over 8 bases. V was clipped by 4 bases and J by 7 bases; unmatched bases: 9. Germline CDR1 LGHDT, CDR2 YNNKEL (reference sequence). The CDR3 contains 14 residues. The CDR3 bases are TGTGCCAGCAGCCCGAGCGGGGGCTCCTTGGAGCAGTACTTC. The encoded protein is CASSPSGGSLEQYF.

The chain has TRBV27 and TRBJ1-4, with 7 bases aligning to TRBD1. Germline V gene lookup returns CDR1 MNHEY and CDR2 SMNVEV (reference sequence). This CDR3 has 15 residues. V lost 6 bases to trimming and J lost 0 bases; unmatched junction nucleotides: 4. The CDR3 DNA reads TGTGCCAGCAGCAACAGGGGCGCAACTAATGAAAAACTGTTTTTT. Its translation is CASSNRGATNEKLFF.

This clone is a singleton in its sample. This rearrangement joins TRBV15 to TRBJ2-1; D is possibly TRBD1 (6 bases). V was clipped by 5 bases and J by 8 bases, with 19 bases between them. The CDR3 has 15 amino acids. Germline assignment: CDR1 LNHNV and CDR2 YYDKDF (reference sequence). The CDR3 DNA reads as TGTGCCACCAGCCTCGGGGCAGGGGACGAGGATGAGCAGTTCTTC. It codes for CATSLGAGDEDEQFF.

The chain is built from TRBV27 and TRBJ2-5, with D possibly being TRBD2 (5 bases). Deletions cut 6 bases from V and 0 bases from J, with 11 bases between. The CDR3 is 14 residues long. CDR1 and CDR2 from the germline V gene are MNHEY and SMNVEV (reference sequence). The CDR3 bases are TGTGCCAGCAGCCGGCCGGGGAACCAAGAGACCCAGTACTTC. Translated: CASSRPGNQETQYF.

This clone was counted between two and nine times. This chain uses TRBV29-1 with TRBJ2-2, with a tentative D call TRBD1 (6 bases). CDR1 and CDR2 (germline): SQVTM, ANQGSEA. There are 14 residues in the CDR3. The germline V and J ends were trimmed by 6 bases and 1 base, with 12 bases remaining between them. DNA for the CDR3: TGCAGCGTCGTCGGACAGATGAACACCGGGGAGCTGTTTTTT. Residues: CSVVGQMNTGELFF.

The rearrangement uses TRBV9 and TRBJ2-5, with 8 bases identical to TRBD2. This CDR3 region has 16 residues. V shed 4 bases and J 1 base; nucleotides not matched to a gene: 9. The germline gives CDR1 SGDLS, CDR2 YYNGEE. The CDR3, as DNA: TGTGCCAGCAGCCCAGGGTCCCTAGCGGGCCAAGAGACCCAGTACTTC. Its translation: CASSPGSLAGQETQYF.

The V and J genes are TRBV19 and TRBJ2-5; D is perhaps TRBD1 (6 bases). The ends were cut back, 0 bases at V and 4 bases at J, with 15 bases in the middle. Germline CDR1 LNHDA, CDR2 SQIVND (reference sequence). The length of the CDR3 is 16 residues. DNA of the CDR3: TGTGCCAGTAGTATAGATCTGACAGGTTTTGGAGAGACCCAGTACTTC. Translation gives CASSIDLTGFGETQYF.

V gene TRBV20-1 combines with J gene TRBJ1-1; 7 nucleotides match TRBD1. CDR3 length: 13 residues. Germline assignment: CDR1 DFQATT and CDR2 SNEGSKA (reference sequence). V was clipped by 3 bases and J by 4 bases; unmatched bases: 5. Here the CDR3 DNA reads TGCAGTGCTAGTGGCAGGGGGGTCACTGAAGCTTTCTTT. It codes for CSASGRGVTEAFF.

This clone was detected once. This rearrangement joins TRBV19 to TRBJ2-5; 9 nucleotides agree with TRBD2. Germline V lookup: CDR1 LNHDA, CDR2 SQIVND (reference sequence). The V and J ends lost 7 bases and 0 bases, in that order; junction bases with no gene match: 12. This CDR3 region has 17 residues. The CDR3 is CASKSRLASGDQETQYF. For the CDR3, the DNA is TGTGCCAGTAAATCCAGGCTAGCTAGCGGGGACCAAGAGACCCAGTACTTC. The full variable domain, its missing parts supplied by reference TRBV19 and TRBJ2-5, is DGGITQSPKYLFRKEGQNVTLSCEQNLNHDAMYWYRQDPGQGLRLIYYSQIVNDFQKGDIAEGYSVSREKKESFPLTVTSAQKNPTAFYLCASKSRLASGDQETQYFGPGTRLLVL.

The V gene is TRBV12-5, the J gene TRBJ1-5; D uncertain. Germline CDR1 is LGHNT and CDR2 is FRNRAP. The V end lost 3 bases, the J end lost 5 bases, and 2 bases lay between the germline ends. The CDR3 is 11 amino acids. The CDR3, as DNA: TGTGCTAGTGGTTTCGATCAGCCCCAGCATTTT. It encodes CASGFDQPQHF.

The V gene is TRBV7-6, the J gene TRBJ1-6; D possibly corresponds to TRBD1 (6 bases). The CDR3 runs 15 residues. Germline V lookup: CDR1 SGHVS, CDR2 FNYEAQ. V lost 5 bases and J 9 bases, leaving 17 bases between the germline ends. The CDR3 coding sequence is TGTGCCAGCAGCCCTGGGACACACGAACCTTCACCCCTCCACTTT. This encodes CASSPGTHEPSPLHF.

This sequence joins TRBV10-3 and TRBJ2-3; 9 bases line up with TRBD1. Germline CDR1 and CDR2: ENHRY and SYGVKD. This CDR3 region has 13 residues. The V gene end was trimmed by 7 bases and the J gene end by 4 bases; junction bases not matched to a gene: 3. The CDR3 DNA reads TGTGCCATCATGGGGACAGGGCCAGATACGCAGTATTTT. The encoded protein is CAIMGTGPDTQYF.